What follows describes a single TCR beta chain. The CDR3 is made up of 13 amino acids. The germline V and J ends were trimmed by 4 bases and 5 bases, with 11 bases remaining between them. Germline V gene sequence: CDR1 ENHRY, CDR2 SYGVKD. Sequenced by immunoSEQ multiplex PCR; TCRdb stores in-frame clones only, minus some. The table records some 600,000 clones, roughly 96% of them present only once. This specimen comes from a study of shared clonotypes between healthy human individuals. Naive CD8 cells comprised CD45RO-negative, CCR7-positively selected cells, excluding terminally differentiated effector memory CD45RA+ cells.

V usage is TRBV10-3 and J usage is TRBJ1-1; D is uncertain. Sequencing input: naive CD8+ T cells sorted from blood. The receptor's source is a woman younger than 45 in good health. The CDR3 sequence: CAISVPGETEAFF. CDR3 coding DNA: TGTGCCATCAGTGTTCCCGGGGAGACTGAAGCTTTCTTT.